This TCR beta chain was sequenced during a study of blood T cell repertoires in COVID-19. Study context: Among Cohort 3 donors, those recovered had two negative PCRs, clearance, or symptom resolution. COVID-19 samples, acute and convalescent, were from the United States, Italy and Spain.

Germline lookup yields CDR1 SGHRS and CDR2 YFSETQ. This CDR3 spans 16 amino acids. V was clipped by 3 bases and J by 4 bases, with 16 bases between them. Assay used: immunoSEQ multiplex PCR; TCRdb lists only in-frame clones, some missing. The table records a few hundred thousand clones, over 75% of them present only once. Sequenced input: PBMCs or T cells enriched from blood (not recorded which). This clonotype was obtained from a man aged 40-49 years in a cohort exposed to, infected with or recovered from COVID-19 (not recorded which). This sequence joins TRBV5-1 and TRBJ2-2; D is undetermined. In DNA form, the CDR3 reads TGCGCCAGCAGCTCCCGGGTTGGCAGTACCACCGGGGAGCTGTTTTTT. Residues: CASSSRVGSTTGELFF.